The following is a TCR beta chain sequence with its context. Its antigen is undetermined. TCRdb passed the reads through MiXCR, listing each CDR3 protein once. Of 13,000 or so distinct CDR3 sequences in the sample, about 19% are singletons; the top ten hold roughly 13%. This entry comes from a study of liver allograft versus peripheral blood T cells. On the study more broadly: Transplanted-liver T cell receptor repertoires were compared with recipients' peripheral blood repertoires. Study-level results: Peripheral blood repertoires reportedly differed from the T cell receptor repertoires found inside liver allografts.

This CDR3 spans 18 amino acids. V was shortened by 9 bases and J by 3 bases, with 27 bases between the two germline ends. Germline CDR1 is SEHNR and CDR2 is FQNEAQ (reference sequence). This receptor was identified in a human patient who had a liver transplant. Some T cells may have originated in the graft donor. The chain combines TRBV7-9 with TRBJ2-1; D uncertain. The CDR3 is CARSPEYNNARFYNEQFF. The CDR3 bases are TGTGCCAGAAGCCCAGAATACAACAATGCTCGGTTCTACAATGAGCAGTTCTTC.